Listed below are T cell receptor beta chains from one sample, sequenced in a study of cytomegalovirus exposure and HLA in healthy donors. Assay: immunoSEQ multiplex PCR; the TCRdb copy retains only in-frame clones and omits some. This sample has some 260,000 clones, with roughly 87% found just once. Sequencing was carried out using PBMCs. These receptors all stem from a man aged 18-30 years in good health and CMV-seropositive. The conserved cysteine and the conserved F or W are not part of the CDR3 here. Fields, in order: CDR3 protein, V gene, CDR3 length.

cdr3_aa: ASSSGQSGELF
v_call: TRBV5-4
cdr3_length: 11

cdr3_aa: ASSDEVAGLYNEQF
v_call: TRBV7-6
cdr3_length: 14

cdr3_aa: ASSFGGSYEQY
v_call: TRBV5-1
cdr3_length: 11

cdr3_aa: AWTVWGNTEAF
v_call: TRBV30
cdr3_length: 11

cdr3_aa: ASGTGKFGYT
v_call: TRBV6-6
cdr3_length: 10

cdr3_aa: ASSMFQEGMTYGYT
v_call: TRBV19
cdr3_length: 14

cdr3_aa: SAYEKAYNEQF
v_call: TRBV29-1
cdr3_length: 11

cdr3_aa: ASSYRLQGASYEQY
v_call: TRBV7-8
cdr3_length: 14

cdr3_aa: ASSLGFERGYGYT
v_call: TRBV7-2
cdr3_length: 13

cdr3_aa: ASSPIHRYTDTQY
v_call: TRBV7-6
cdr3_length: 13

cdr3_aa: ASRRDGATNEKLF
v_call: TRBV27
cdr3_length: 13